This T cell receptor beta chain was identified in a study of monozygotic twins with inflammatory bowel disease. General study findings and limits: For repertoire similarity, concordant twins did not differ from discordant twins, possibly because power was limited. The co-twins with IBD showed lower TCRbeta diversity (inverse Simpson) than their healthy siblings.

There are 16 residues in the CDR3. CDR1 is SGHRS and CDR2 is YFSETQ in the germline V gene. Note on this clonotype: What it binds is not known.

TCRalpha and TCRbeta cDNA went through nested PCRs of approximately 16 and 10 cycles, two in total. TCRdb re-called the 5' RACE reads and gives one entry per CDR3 protein, without DNA. The sample table includes roughly 200,000 distinct CDR3 sequences. This clonotype was sampled from a human donor with ulcerative colitis or Crohn's disease, or a healthy co-twin of an affected twin (not recorded which). Sequencing was done on a sample of blood. The chain combines TRBV5-1 with TRBJ2-3; TCRdb returns TRBD1, unconfirmable since there is no DNA. Here the CDR3 reads CASSGRDRSITDTQYF.